The 24 T cell receptor beta chains below come from one sample, sequenced in a study of blood T cell repertoires in COVID-19. Sequenced by immunoSEQ multiplex PCR; TCRdb stores in-frame clones only, minus some. The table has tens of thousands of clones, around four fifths seen once; the top ten hold around 10%. Sequencing was performed on peripheral blood. Source of these receptors: a human donor in a cohort sampled during active COVID-19.

V and J are TRBV6-5 and TRBJ2-7, with 8 bases that match TRBD1. Germline CDR1 is MNHEY and CDR2 is SVGAGI. The CDR3 is 12 residues long. The V and J ends lost 8 bases and 7 bases, in that order; junction bases with no gene match: 7. The CDR3 loop is CASRDRTREQYF. The CDR3 nucleotides are TGTGCCAGCCGGGACAGGACAAGGGAGCAGTACTTC.

J is TRBJ2-5 and V is TRBV5-1; 9 nucleotides line up with TRBD2. V dropped 3 bases and J dropped 1; count of bases not matched to a gene: 7. The germline CDR1 and CDR2 sequences are SGHRS and YFSETQ. The CDR3 covers 16 residues. This CDR3 is CASSSLAGAPQETQYF. The CDR3 DNA reads as TGCGCCAGCAGCTCTTTAGCGGGAGCCCCCCAAGAGACCCAGTACTTC.

This chain links TRBV7-3 with TRBJ1-1; 8 nucleotides line up with TRBD1. CDR3 length: 18 amino acids. The ends lost 4 bases at V and 3 bases at J; junction bases unmatched: 16. CDR1 and CDR2 from the germline V gene are SGHTA and FQGTGA. CDR3: CASSSGRTGSVTYTEAFF. CDR3 sequence (DNA): TGTGCCAGCAGCTCGGGTCGGACAGGGTCGGTCACATACACTGAAGCTTTCTTT.

The chain combines TRBV7-3 with TRBJ1-1, with unresolved D. The CDR3 loop spans 14 amino acids. Trimming left V 1 base short and J 5 bases short, with 11 bases between. Germline V CDR1 and CDR2: SGHTA, FQGTGA. The CDR3 DNA reads as TGTGCCAGCAGCTTAAATGCGGGGATGACTGAAGCTTTCTTT. This codes for CASSLNAGMTEAFF.

The V and J genes are TRBV28 and TRBJ1-5; D remains unclear. The germline V and J ends were trimmed by 3 bases and 9 bases, with 12 bases remaining between them. This CDR3 has 13 amino acids. From germline, CDR1 is MDHEN and CDR2 SYDVKM. The chain's CDR3 is CASSFRPGGPQHF. The CDR3 nucleotides are TGTGCCAGCAGTTTTCGCCCCGGTGGGCCCCAGCATTTT.

This chain joins TRBV5-1 and TRBJ2-1, with 11 bases lining up with TRBD1. In germline, CDR1 is SGHRS, CDR2 YFSETQ. V lost 4 bases, J lost 9 bases, and 12 bases stayed unmatched. The CDR3 is made up of 16 amino acids. As DNA, the CDR3 is TGCGCCAGCAGCCCCGGTGGACAGGGGGCAAGGGGTGAGCAGTTCTTC. Residues: CASSPGGQGARGEQFF.

This rearrangement joins TRBV12-3 or TRBV12-4 to TRBJ2-7; D unresolved. V was pared by 7 bases and J by 2 bases, with 12 bases between. There are 13 residues in the CDR3. CDR3 region: CASTPGYPYEQYF. The CDR3 DNA follows: TGTGCCAGCACCCCCGGGTATCCCTACGAGCAGTACTTC.

CDR3 in DNA: TGTGCCAGTAGTCCGCTCCGACAGGCGGAGAATGAAAAACTGTTTTTT. Amino acids: CASSPLRQAENEKLFF. The V call is TRBV19, the J call TRBJ1-4, with D possibly being TRBD1 (6 bases). The CDR3 runs to 16 residues. The V end was cut by 5 bases, the J end by 5 bases, with 18 bases between. Germline V gene data show CDR1 as LNHDA and CDR2 as SQIVND (reference sequence).

This clone was counted a few times. This sequence joins TRBV4-2 and TRBJ2-7, with D tentatively TRBD1 (6 bases). The CDR3 has 14 residues. V lost 1 base and J lost 3, with 10 bases in between. The germline V gene encodes CDR1 LGHNA and CDR2 YNFKEQ. CDR3 bases: TGTGCCAGCAGCCAAGGTGGACAGAGCTACGAGCAGTACTTC. Its translation is CASSQGGQSYEQYF.

The gene calls are TRBV5-1 and TRBJ1-2, with D possibly being TRBD1 (6 bases). Per germline, CDR1 SGHRS and CDR2 YFSETQ. The CDR3 spans 15 residues. V was shortened by 3 bases and J by 5 bases, with 17 bases between the two germline ends. The CDR3 sequence is CASSSRGGANYGYTF. CDR3 bases: TGCGCCAGCAGCTCCCGCGGGGGGGCCAATTATGGCTACACCTTC. The entire variable domain, with the rest obtained from reference TRBV5-1 and TRBJ1-2, is as follows: KAGVTQTPRYLIKTRGQQVTLSCSPISGHRSVSWYQQTPGQGLQFLFEYFSETQRNKGNFPGRFSGRQFSNSRSEMNVSTLELGDSALYLCASSSRGGANYGYTFGSGTRLTVV.

The V gene is TRBV7-2, the J gene TRBJ2-3; 7 nucleotides align to TRBD1. Germline lookup yields CDR1 SGHTA and CDR2 FQGNSA. J was trimmed by 1 base and V by 2 bases; bases with no gene match: 6. The CDR3 sequence is 16 residues long. The CDR3 loop is CASSLSRQGGTDTQYF. The DNA of the CDR3 is TGTGCCAGCAGCTTATCCCGACAGGGAGGCACAGATACGCAGTATTTT.

The rearrangement uses TRBV10-2 and TRBJ1-3; D gene uncertain. The CDR3 length is 15 residues. In germline, CDR1 is WSHSY, CDR2 SAAADI. The V end was cut by 0 bases, the J end by 0 bases, with 6 bases between. The CDR3 loop is CASSESTHSGNTIYF. The CDR3 DNA is TGCGCCAGCAGTGAGTCGACTCACTCTGGAAACACCATATATTTT.

J is TRBJ2-3 and V is TRBV28, with D perhaps matching TRBD2 (6 bases). The CDR3 runs 15 residues. The germline CDR1 and CDR2 sequences are MDHEN and SYDVKM. V lost 7 bases and J 3 bases, leaving 17 bases between the germline ends. The CDR3 bases are TGTGCCAGCACAGATAGCGGACCCGAAACAGATACGCAGTATTTT. It is translated as CASTDSGPETDTQYF.

The chain combines TRBV30 with TRBJ1-2; possibly TRBD1 for D (5 bases). The CDR3 contains 15 residues. Germline assignment: CDR1 GTSNPN and CDR2 SVGIG (reference sequence). Trimming stripped 0 bases from V and 4 bases from J, with 15 bases between. As DNA, the CDR3 is TGTGCCTGGAGTGTACTGGGCAGGGCGATCTATGGCTACACCTTC. Protein sequence: CAWSVLGRAIYGYTF.

The genes are TRBV15 and TRBJ2-6; D unclear. The ends were cut back, 0 bases at V and 0 bases at J, with 6 bases in the middle. CDR3 size: 16 residues. CDR1 and CDR2 (germline): LNHNV, YYDKDF (reference sequence). DNA of the CDR3: TGTGCCACCAGCAGAGATGCAGGCTCTGGGGCCAACGTCCTGACTTTC. Its protein is CATSRDAGSGANVLTF.

The chain uses TRBV27 and TRBJ2-7; a possible D gene is TRBD2 (5 bases). The ends were cut back, 7 bases at V and 6 bases at J, with 13 bases in the middle. This CDR3 contains 12 residues. Germline CDR1 is MNHEY and CDR2 is SMNVEV (reference sequence). The CDR3 region is CASTPSGSEQYF. The DNA for the CDR3 is TGTGCCAGCACACCGTCGGGGTCCGAGCAGTACTTC.

The CDR3 DNA sequence: TGTGCCAGCAGTCCGTTGGACAGGGCTGTCGAGCAGTACTTC. This translates into CASSPLDRAVEQYF. This rearrangement joins TRBV27 to TRBJ2-7; 8 nucleotides align to TRBD1. CDR1 and CDR2 from the germline V gene are MNHEY and SMNVEV (reference sequence). V lost 5 bases, J lost 6 bases, and 9 bases stayed unmatched. This CDR3 is 14 amino acids long.

A single count supports this clone. This chain connects TRBV11-2 to TRBJ1-2, with TRBD1 as a possible D gene (5 bases). The CDR3 loop spans 15 amino acids. The germline V and J ends were trimmed by 3 bases and 0 bases, with 11 bases remaining between them. The germline CDR1 and CDR2 sequences are SGHAT and FQNNGV. In DNA, the CDR3 is TGTGCCAGCAGCTTCCGGGGGGGGACTAACTATGGCTACACCTTC. Translating gives CASSFRGGTNYGYTF.

The chain's CDR3 is CASSYQRTSGGSVGETQYF. The DNA of the CDR3 is TGCGCCAGCAGCTACCAAAGGACTAGCGGGGGTAGTGTTGGAGAGACCCAGTACTTC. The chain joins TRBV5-1 to TRBJ2-5; 13 nucleotides match TRBD2. Trimming took 3 bases from V and 4 from J; bases not matched to a gene: 15. Germline lookup yields CDR1 SGHRS and CDR2 YFSETQ. The CDR3 length is 19 residues. The whole variable domain, filled in from reference TRBV5-1 and TRBJ2-5, reads KAGVTQTPRYLIKTRGQQVTLSCSPISGHRSVSWYQQTPGQGLQFLFEYFSETQRNKGNFPGRFSGRQFSNSRSEMNVSTLELGDSALYLCASSYQRTSGGSVGETQYFGPGTRLLVL.

The chain has TRBV7-3 and TRBJ2-1, with D tentatively TRBD2 (7 bases). V lost 2 bases and J lost 1, with 9 bases in between. The germline V gene encodes CDR1 SGHTA and CDR2 FQGTGA. The CDR3 consists of 15 residues. DNA for the CDR3: TGTGCCAGCAGCTTAGAGGGGGGGTCCTACAATGAGCAGTTCTTC. Its translation is CASSLEGGSYNEQFF.

The V and J genes are TRBV3-1 (or the pseudogene TRBV3-2) and TRBJ1-6, with D tentatively TRBD1 (5 bases). Trimming took 4 bases from V and 8 from J, leaving 12 bases between them. CDR1 LGHDT and CDR2 YNNKEL come from the germline V gene (reference sequence). The CDR3 has 14 residues. CDR3 protein: CASSPAGGDSPLHF. The DNA of the CDR3 is TGTGCCAGCAGCCCAGCTGGGGGGGATTCACCCCTCCACTTT.

In its sample, this clone was seen once. The V call is TRBV11-2, the J call TRBJ2-7; TRBD1 matches 7 bases. The CDR3 contains 15 residues. Germline-derived CDR1 and CDR2 are SGHAT and FQNNGV. Losses at the gene ends were 5 bases for V and 5 bases for J; bases not matched to a gene: 12. The CDR3 DNA reads TGTGCCAGCAGCCCGGAACCGAGACAGGGCAACGAGCAGTACTTC. Protein: CASSPEPRQGNEQYF.

V usage is TRBV6-1 and J usage is TRBJ2-7, with 12 bases that match TRBD2. The V and J ends lost 6 bases and 4 bases, in that order; junction bases with no gene match: 19. CDR3 size: 19 residues. The germline V gene encodes CDR1 MNHNS and CDR2 SASEGT. For the CDR3, the DNA is TGTGCCAGCAGCGAAAAGAGGACTAGCGGGATCCAAAGCGGATACGAGCAGTACTTC. This translates into CASSEKRTSGIQSGYEQYF.

V gene TRBV4-2 combines with J gene TRBJ1-6; no firm D call. CDR1 and CDR2 (germline): LGHNA, YNFKEQ. The CDR3 spans 13 residues. Trimming cost V 6 bases and J 10 bases, with 13 bases left between them. The DNA for the CDR3 is TGTGCCAGCAGGACCCTCGCCGGGTCACCCCTCCACTTT. Its translation is CASRTLAGSPLHF.